This T cell receptor (beta chain) was captured in a study of T cell responses to AZD1222 COVID-19 vaccine. The study, taken as a whole, reports: Two doses of AZD1222 preceded a rise in Spike-specific TCR breadth and depth. Seropositive status at baseline applied to only a handful of AZD1222 recipients.

Libraries were prepared by immunoSEQ multiplex PCR; TCRdb keeps only in-frame clonotypes and omits some of them. The sample lists some 200,000 clones; approximately 90% were seen once. On this clone itself: Its antigen is currently unknown. Its ends do not fully match the called genes, so a read error is possible.

Germline V gene lookup returns CDR1 SSHAT and CDR2 FNYEAQ (reference sequence). The CDR3 is made up of 15 amino acids. V and J are TRBV7-7 and TRBJ2-1; TRBD1 matches 9 bases. This sample comprised peripheral blood, obtained 28 days after the second AZD1222 dose. The clonotype was recovered from an adult who received the AZD1222 COVID-19 vaccine. This CDR3 is CASSPGTGRYNEQFF. The CDR3 bases are TGTGCTAGCAGCCCCGGGACAGGGCGATACAATGAGCAGTTCTTC.